A single sample is the source of the 15 T cell receptor beta chains below, sequenced in a study of CXCR3-negative and CXCR3-positive naive CD8 T cells. In preparing the TRB cDNA libraries, 5' RACE with UMI labels was used. TCRdb re-called the 5' RACE reads and gives one entry per CDR3 protein, without DNA. Its table records 4,500 to 5,500 distinct CDR3 sequences. Study-level results: Naive CXCR3-positive cells had TRB CDR3s more hydrophobic than those of CXCR3-negative naive cells.

Antigens for these TCRs are unknown. The sequenced sample consisted of naive CXCR3+ CD8+ T cells from blood. Indicated subset: CD45RO-CCR7+CD27+CD95- naive CD8+ T cells expressing CXCR3 (TNR3+). The receptor source for this set is a human donor in good health. Some clones in this sample may be carry-over from other donors' samples.

By frequency, this clonotype registers medium-sized (0.01 to 0.1%). The gene calls are TRBV9 and TRBJ2-4; TCRdb's D call, TRBD1, is unchecked because there is no DNA. The CDR3 totals 14 residues. CDR1 is SGDLS, CDR2 YYNGEE, per germline. The CDR3 region is CASSVDRIQNIQYF.

V gene TRBV4-1 combines with J gene TRBJ2-1; the D call of TRBD1 rests on TCRdb alone, since no DNA is present to check it. The CDR3 length is 15 residues. CDR1 is MGHRA, CDR2 YSYEKL, per germline. The CDR3 loop reads CASSRRWQGGDEQFF.

The rearrangement uses TRBV29-1 and TRBJ2-7; absent DNA, TCRdb's TRBD1 call cannot be checked. The CDR3 has 13 residues. Germline CDR1 SQVTM, CDR2 ANQGSEA. The CDR3: CSVDSDRPYEQYF.

This clonotype is deemed medium-sized by its frequency. This chain uses TRBV7-2 with TRBJ1-2. The germline CDR1 and CDR2 sequences are SGHTA and FQGNSA. The CDR3 is made up of 13 amino acids. The CDR3 spells CASSTHADYGYTF.

The chain recombines TRBV3-1 with TRBJ2-3; TCRdb indicates TRBD1, and absent DNA this call remains unverified. Germline CDR1 LGHDT, CDR2 YNNKEL (reference sequence). This CDR3 region has 16 residues. CDR3 in amino acids: CASSQEGRGLGDTQYF.

This clonotype is called medium-sized (0.01 to 0.1%) based on its frequency. J is TRBJ2-7 and V is TRBV27; TCRdb picks TRBD2, but there is no DNA to check that call. This CDR3 region has 16 residues. Germline CDR1 MNHEY, CDR2 SMNVEV (reference sequence). This chain's CDR3 is CASSAIGVPTQYEQYF.

The chain combines TRBV4-3 with TRBJ2-5; TCRdb picks TRBD1, but there is no DNA to check that call. The CDR3 contains 15 residues. CDR1 LGHNA and CDR2 YSLEER come from the germline V gene. This CDR3 reads CASSQDGDGQETQYF.

J is TRBJ2-1 and V is TRBV5-5; TCRdb selects TRBD2, and the lack of DNA leaves this call unchecked. CDR1 SGHKS and CDR2 YYEKEE come from the germline V gene (reference sequence). CDR3 length equals 14 residues. The CDR3 loop is CASTLSGGRNEQFF.

Its frequency marks this clonotype as medium-sized. J is TRBJ2-3 and V is TRBV20-1; TCRdb picks TRBD2, but there is no DNA to check that call. Germline V gene sequence: CDR1 DFQATT, CDR2 SNEGSKA (reference sequence). The CDR3 spans 15 residues. The CDR3 spells CSAPGGLAGSDTQYF.

The V and J genes are TRBV30 and TRBJ1-1; the D call of TRBD1 rests on TCRdb alone, since no DNA is present to check it. CDR1 GTSNPN and CDR2 SVGIG come from the germline V gene (reference sequence). The length of the CDR3 is 15 residues. CDR3: CAWSVLGRMNTEAFF.

This clonotype counts as medium-sized by frequency. The chain carries TRBV29-1 and TRBJ1-1. Germline CDR1 is SQVTM and CDR2 is ANQGSEA. CDR3 length equals 15 residues. CDR3: CSVMTLDPSATEAFF.

The V call is TRBV29-1, the J call TRBJ1-2. The CDR3 has 13 amino acids. Germline CDR1 reads SQVTM; CDR2 reads ANQGSEA. The CDR3 here is CSVESHTNYGYTF.

By frequency, this clonotype is large. The V call is TRBV12-5, the J call TRBJ2-1; TCRdb gives TRBD1 as the D gene, but with no DNA this cannot be confirmed. The germline CDR1 and CDR2 sequences are LGHNT and FRNRAP. The CDR3 consists of 11 residues. CDR3 amino acids: CASSQGGEQFF.

The V and J genes are TRBV3-1 and TRBJ2-3; TCRdb's assignment of TRBD2 cannot be checked, as there is no DNA. Per germline, CDR1 LGHDT and CDR2 YNNKEL (reference sequence). This CDR3 spans 15 amino acids. The CDR3 region is CASSQAGLEPDTQYF.

The CDR3 sequence: CASSSTSGGPQETQYF. V is TRBV5-6 and J is TRBJ2-5; TCRdb's D call of TRBD2 is untestable without DNA. This CDR3 spans 16 amino acids. CDR1 is SGHDT, CDR2 YYEEEE, per germline.